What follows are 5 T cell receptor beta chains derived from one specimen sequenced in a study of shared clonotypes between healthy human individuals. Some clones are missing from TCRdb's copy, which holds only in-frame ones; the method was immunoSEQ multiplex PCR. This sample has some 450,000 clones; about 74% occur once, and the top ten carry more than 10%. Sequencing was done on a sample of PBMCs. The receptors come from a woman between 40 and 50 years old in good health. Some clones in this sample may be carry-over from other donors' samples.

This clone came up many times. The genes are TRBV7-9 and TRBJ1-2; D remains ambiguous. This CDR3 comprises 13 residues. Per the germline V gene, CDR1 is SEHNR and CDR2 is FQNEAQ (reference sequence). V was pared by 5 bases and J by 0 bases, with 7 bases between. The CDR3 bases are TGTGCCAGCAGCCGAGACACTAACTATGGCTACACCTTC. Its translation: CASSRDTNYGYTF.

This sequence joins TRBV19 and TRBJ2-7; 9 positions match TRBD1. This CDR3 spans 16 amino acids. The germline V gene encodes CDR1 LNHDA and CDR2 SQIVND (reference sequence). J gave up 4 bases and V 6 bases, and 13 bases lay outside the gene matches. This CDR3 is CASSQSAGTGSYEQYF. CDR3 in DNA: TGTGCCAGTAGCCAGTCCGCCGGGACAGGGTCGTACGAGCAGTACTTC.

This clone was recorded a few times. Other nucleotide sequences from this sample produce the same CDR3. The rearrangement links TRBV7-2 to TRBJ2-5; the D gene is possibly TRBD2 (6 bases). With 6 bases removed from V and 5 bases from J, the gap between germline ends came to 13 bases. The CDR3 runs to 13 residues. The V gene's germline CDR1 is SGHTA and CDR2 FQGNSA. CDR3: CASRRSGGETQYF. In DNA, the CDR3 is TGTGCCAGCAGGCGGAGTGGAGGGGAGACCCAGTACTTC.

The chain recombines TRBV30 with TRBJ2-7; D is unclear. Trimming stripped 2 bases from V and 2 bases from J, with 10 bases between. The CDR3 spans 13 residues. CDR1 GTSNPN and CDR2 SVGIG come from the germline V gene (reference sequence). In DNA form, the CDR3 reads TGTGCCTGGAGTAAGACACCGACCTACGAGCAGTACTTC. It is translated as CAWSKTPTYEQYF.

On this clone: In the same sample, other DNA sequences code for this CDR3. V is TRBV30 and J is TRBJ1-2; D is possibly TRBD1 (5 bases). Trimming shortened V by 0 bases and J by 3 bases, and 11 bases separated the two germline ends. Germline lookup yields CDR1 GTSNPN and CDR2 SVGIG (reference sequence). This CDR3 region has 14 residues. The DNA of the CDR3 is TGTGCCTGGAGTGTAAGCCAGGGAGACTATGGCTACACCTTC. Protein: CAWSVSQGDYGYTF. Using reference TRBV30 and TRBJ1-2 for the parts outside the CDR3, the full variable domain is SQTIHQWPATLVQPVGSPLSLECTVEGTSNPNLYWYRQAAGRGLQLLFYSVGIGQISSEVPQNLSASRPQDRQFILSSKKLLLSDSGFYLCAWSVSQGDYGYTFGSGTRLTVV.